These 8 T cell receptor beta chains share one sample of origin, sequenced in a study of radiotherapy plus CTLA-4 blockade in lung cancer listed by TCRdb under 2018. Libraries came from the immunoSEQ multiplex PCR assay. The table was pulled from immuneACCESS by TCRdb, which kept in-frame rearrangements only. Such tables lose some clones; where checked, under half of the loss comes from unresolved V genes, and the rest has no known cause. The sample data list under 50,000 clones, and approximately 79% of these were observed just once. The top ten clones comprise 20% to 30% of the sample. This specimen consisted of peripheral blood, obtained from a patient treated with radiotherapy plus ipilimumab. These receptors were collected from a human donor with non-small cell lung cancer that progressed on radiotherapy plus ipilimumab.

A few counts support this clone. This chain uses TRBV5-1 with TRBJ1-4; D gene uncertain. Trimming took 7 bases from V and 8 from J, leaving 9 bases between them. This CDR3 is 11 amino acids long. The germline CDR1 and CDR2 sequences are SGHRS and YFSETQ. The CDR3 region has the DNA TGCGCCAGCCGGGATAACGAAAAACTGTTTTTT. Translation: CASRDNEKLFF.

This clone was seen a single time. V and J are TRBV5-1 and TRBJ1-6; 10 bases line up with TRBD1. J lost 7 bases, V lost 1 base, and 2 bases had no gene match. The V gene's germline CDR1 is SGHRS and CDR2 YFSETQ. The CDR3 has 15 residues. CDR3 sequence: CASSLMGQGNSPLHF. The CDR3 nucleotides read TGCGCCAGCAGCTTGATGGGACAGGGGAATTCACCCCTCCACTTT.

This sequence joins TRBV9 and TRBJ1-3; D possibly corresponds to TRBD1 (5 bases). The V end lost 4 bases, the J end lost 0 bases, and 14 bases lay between the germline ends. Looked up from germline, CDR1 is SGDLS and CDR2 is YYNGEE. This CDR3 spans 16 amino acids. CDR3 sequence (DNA): TGTGCCAGCAGCCCCCGACAGCTCGACTCTGGAAACACCATATATTTT. This gives the protein CASSPRQLDSGNTIYF.

This clone has just a few counts. In DNA, the CDR3 is TGTGCCAGCAGTTTGGAGGGAAGGTTTGGAAACACCATATATTTT. Its protein is CASSLEGRFGNTIYF. The genes are TRBV27 and TRBJ1-3, with D unresolved. V dropped 3 bases and J dropped 3 bases, with 12 bases sitting between them. Germline CDR1 MNHEY, CDR2 SMNVEV (reference sequence). CDR3 length equals 15 residues.

The chain has TRBV5-1 and TRBJ2-3; 8 bases match TRBD1. The J segment lost 1 base and the V segment lost 2 bases, leaving 3 bases of the junction unmatched. CDR1 and CDR2 (germline): SGHRS, YFSETQ. CDR3 length: 15 residues. This CDR3 is CASSFTTGGTDTQYF. The CDR3 region has the DNA TGCGCCAGCAGCTTTACGACAGGGGGCACAGATACGCAGTATTTT.

The chain joins TRBV5-4 to TRBJ2-7; 9 bases map to TRBD1. The CDR3 loop spans 15 amino acids. Germline V gene data show CDR1 as SGHNT and CDR2 as YYREEE (reference sequence). Losses at the gene ends were 0 bases for V and 2 bases for J; bases not matched to a gene: 3. The CDR3 bases are TGTGCCAGCAGCTTGGGGGGGACAGGGACCTACGAGCAGTACTTC. It yields the protein CASSLGGTGTYEQYF.

The gene calls are TRBV19 and TRBJ1-1; no definite D call. The CDR3 consists of 15 residues. CDR1 LNHDA and CDR2 SQIVND come from the germline V gene (reference sequence). V was cut by 4 bases and J by 1 base, with 13 bases left in between. CDR3 in amino acids: CASSTGRSRNTEAFF. The CDR3 bases are TGTGCCAGTAGTACCGGCAGGTCGAGGAACACTGAAGCTTTCTTT.

V and J are TRBV10-3 and TRBJ2-7; possibly TRBD1 for D (6 bases). This CDR3 is built from 13 residues. Trimming removed 10 bases at V and 0 bases at J, with 13 bases between. Germline loops: CDR1 ENHRY, CDR2 SYGVKD. The CDR3 spells CATWTVSSYEQYF. CDR3 nucleotides: TGTGCCACCTGGACAGTTAGCTCCTACGAGCAGTACTTC.